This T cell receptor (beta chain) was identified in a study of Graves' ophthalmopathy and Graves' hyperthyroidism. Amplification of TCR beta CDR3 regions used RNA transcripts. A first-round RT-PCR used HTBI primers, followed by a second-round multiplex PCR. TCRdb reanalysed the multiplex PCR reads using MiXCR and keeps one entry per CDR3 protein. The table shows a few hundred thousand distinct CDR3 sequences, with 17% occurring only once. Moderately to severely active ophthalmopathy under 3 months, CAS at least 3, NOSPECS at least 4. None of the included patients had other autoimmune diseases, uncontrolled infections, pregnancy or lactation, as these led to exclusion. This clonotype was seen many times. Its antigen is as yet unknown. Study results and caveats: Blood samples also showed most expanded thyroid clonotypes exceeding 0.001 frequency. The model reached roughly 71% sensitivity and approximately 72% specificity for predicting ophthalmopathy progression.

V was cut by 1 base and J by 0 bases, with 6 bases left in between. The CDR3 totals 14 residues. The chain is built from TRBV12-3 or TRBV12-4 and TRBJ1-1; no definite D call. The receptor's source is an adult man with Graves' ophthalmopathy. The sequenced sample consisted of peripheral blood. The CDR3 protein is CASSLGVLNTEAFF. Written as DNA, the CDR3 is TGTGCCAGCAGTTTAGGGGTATTGAACACTGAAGCTTTCTTT.